A single sample gave rise to the 15 T cell receptor beta chains below, sequenced in a study of blood T cell repertoires in COVID-19. Profiling relied on immunoSEQ multiplex PCR, and the TCRdb table lists in-frame clones only, not all of them. The profile covers under 200,000 clones, with around 90% appearing a single time and around 0.6% taken by the ten largest. What was sequenced was peripheral blood. These receptor sequences come from a man aged 55 to 70 with COVID-19, enrolled during active disease.

As for this clone: One end of the junction fails to match germline, which may point to a read error. The chain links TRBV15 to TRBJ1-6; D is unclear. The CDR3 is made up of 14 amino acids. Germline V gene data show CDR1 as LNHNV and CDR2 as YYDKDF (reference sequence). CDR3 nucleotides: TGTGCCACCAGCAGAGACCCCGCAGTCTCACCCCTCTACTTT. Translation: CATSRDPAVSPLYF.

V usage is TRBV7-2 and J usage is TRBJ2-3; 16 positions agree with TRBD2. There are 16 residues in the CDR3. V gave up 3 bases and J gave up 6 bases; unmatched junction bases: 3. Germline V gene lookup returns CDR1 SGHTA and CDR2 FQGNSA. CDR3 residues: CASSLGTSGRGDTQYF. The CDR3 DNA reads as TGTGCCAGCAGCTTGGGGACTAGCGGGAGGGGGGATACGCAGTATTTT.

The chain uses TRBV7-2 and TRBJ2-5; TRBD2 matches 7 bases. Germline CDR1 is SGHTA and CDR2 is FQGNSA. This CDR3 has 13 residues. Trimming removed 4 bases from V and 9 bases from J; junction bases left unmatched: 8. The CDR3 region has the DNA TGTGCCAGCAGCTCACAGACTAGCTTGGCCCAGTACTTC. It specifies CASSSQTSLAQYF. Drawing the rest from reference TRBV7-2 and TRBJ2-5, the complete variable domain is GAGVSQSPSNKVTEKGKDVELRCDPISGHTALYWYRQSLGQGLEFLIYFQGNSAPDKSGLPSDRFSAERTGGSVSTLTIQRTQQEDSAVYLCASSSQTSLAQYFGPGTRLLVL.

The gene calls are TRBV9 and TRBJ1-2; 9 bases match TRBD1. V was pared by 1 base and J by 3 bases, with 4 bases of the junction left unmatched. The CDR3 loop spans 15 amino acids. Looked up from germline, CDR1 is SGDLS and CDR2 is YYNGEE. CDR3 residues: CASSVMGQGDYGYTF. CDR3 DNA sequence: TGTGCCAGCAGCGTAATGGGACAGGGAGACTATGGCTACACCTTC.

The rearrangement links TRBV2 to TRBJ2-5, with 9 bases that match TRBD2. This CDR3 region has 15 residues. Germline V gene lookup returns CDR1 SNHLY and CDR2 FYNNEI. The J segment lost 5 bases and the V segment lost 7 bases, leaving 11 bases of the junction unmatched. CDR3 bases: TGTGCCAGCATCCTTAGCGGGGGAGTTCGTGAGACCCAGTACTTC. Amino acid sequence: CASILSGGVRETQYF.

The rearrangement links TRBV19 to TRBJ2-1, with 8 bases that match TRBD2. With V trimmed by 6 bases and J by 12 bases, 4 bases remained unmatched. The germline V gene encodes CDR1 LNHDA and CDR2 SQIVND (reference sequence). The CDR3 consists of 11 residues. In DNA form, the CDR3 reads TGTGCCAGTAGCCGGGAGGGCGGGCAGTTCTTC. It is translated as CASSREGGQFF.

The chain carries TRBV7-2 and TRBJ1-2; D ambiguous. This CDR3 contains 14 residues. Trimming stripped 2 bases from V and 4 bases from J, with 11 bases between. The V gene's germline CDR1 is SGHTA and CDR2 FQGNSA. DNA for the CDR3: TGTGCCAGCAGCTTAATTGAGGGATCCTATGGCTACACCTTC. Its protein product is CASSLIEGSYGYTF.

As DNA, the CDR3 is TGTGCCATCAGTGAGTCGGGGGGACAGGGCTCTGGAAACACCATATATTTT. Protein sequence: CAISESGGQGSGNTIYF. V and J are TRBV10-3 and TRBJ1-3; 9 bases are shared with TRBD1. This CDR3 is built from 17 residues. Germline CDR1 and CDR2: ENHRY and SYGVKD. The trim removed 0 bases at V and 0 bases at J, leaving 3 bases unmatched.

This chain uses TRBV9 with TRBJ2-1; TRBD2 agrees at 11 bases. The V gene end was trimmed by 4 bases and the J gene end by 2 bases; junction bases not matched to a gene: 17. Germline V lookup: CDR1 SGDLS, CDR2 YYNGEE. The length of the CDR3 is 20 residues. CDR3 loop: CASSPKTGTSGRLTYNEQFF. CDR3 bases: TGTGCCAGCAGCCCGAAAACCGGGACTAGCGGACGCTTAACCTACAATGAGCAGTTCTTC.

The chain couples TRBV11-2 to TRBJ1-2, with D uncertain. The CDR3 totals 14 residues. Trimming shortened V by 0 bases and J by 6 bases, and 11 bases separated the two germline ends. Germline-derived CDR1 and CDR2 are SGHAT and FQNNGV. The CDR3 DNA is TGTGCCAGCAGCTTAGATTCCCCCACGGATGGCTACACCTTC. Its translation is CASSLDSPTDGYTF.

V usage is TRBV6-2 or TRBV6-3 and J usage is TRBJ2-2; a weak D match, TRBD2 (5 bases). V lost 0 bases to trimming and J lost 5 bases, with 10 bases between them. This CDR3 has 15 amino acids. Germline V gene sequence: CDR1 MNHEY, CDR2 SVGEGT. CDR3 sequence (DNA): TGTGCCAGCAGTTACTCGAGGGCCGGGACCGGGGAGCTGTTTTTT. It yields the protein CASSYSRAGTGELFF.

J is TRBJ1-5 and V is TRBV9; 8 bases line up with TRBD1. J was trimmed by 6 bases and V by 0 bases; bases with no gene match: 5. Germline CDR1 is SGDLS and CDR2 is YYNGEE. The CDR3 contains 15 residues. The CDR3 DNA follows: TGTGCCAGCAGCGTAGGACCAGGGGGCGGTCAGCCCCAGCATTTT. Amino acid sequence: CASSVGPGGGQPQHF.

In this sample, this clone turned up once. The CDR3 bases are TGCAGCGCCAGGGACTCGGCAACGGAGCCCCAGCATTTT. Amino acid sequence: CSARDSATEPQHF. V and J are TRBV29-1 and TRBJ1-5; weak D call: TRBD1 (5 bases). Looked up from germline, CDR1 is SQVTM and CDR2 is ANQGSEA. Trimming pared 7 bases from V and 8 bases from J, leaving 18 bases between. The CDR3 consists of 13 residues.

The J gene is TRBJ1-1, the V gene TRBV5-1; possibly TRBD1 for D (5 bases). V was shortened by 0 bases and J by 1 base, with 7 bases between the two germline ends. CDR1 is SGHRS and CDR2 is YFSETQ in the germline V gene. There are 14 residues in the CDR3. CDR3: CASSLETANTEAFF. The CDR3 nucleotides read TGCGCCAGCAGCTTGGAGACAGCGAACACTGAAGCTTTCTTT.

The V and J genes are TRBV7-9 and TRBJ1-2; unclear D gene. Trimming pared 3 bases from V and 4 bases from J, leaving 6 bases between. The germline V gene has CDR1 SEHNR and CDR2 FQNEAQ (reference sequence). The CDR3 length is 12 residues. The CDR3 sequence: CASSFDSYGYTF. CDR3 nucleotides: TGTGCCAGCAGCTTTGACTCCTATGGCTACACCTTC.